Presented here are 15 T cell receptor beta chains from one specimen sequenced in a study of CD8+CD57+ T cells in acquired aplastic anemia. Template material for TCR beta VDJ and CDR3 profiling consisted of genomic DNA. TCRdb ran MiXCR on the reads and lists one entry per CDR3 protein. The table has about 420,000 distinct CDR3 sequences, 55% to 70% seen once. Input material: sorted CD4+, CD8+, or CD8+CD57+ T cells (not recorded which) from PBMCs. The receptor set was obtained from a human donor in good health, serving as a control.

This chain connects TRBV12-3 or TRBV12-4 to TRBJ2-7; no definite D call. The CDR3 spans 14 residues. V lost 6 bases to trimming and J lost 5 bases, with 17 bases between them. This chain's CDR3 is CASRPPGRFDEQYF. CDR3 coding DNA: TGTGCCAGCAGACCACCTGGACGGTTCGACGAGCAGTACTTC.

The chain is built from TRBV5-5 and TRBJ2-1; the D gene could be TRBD1 or TRBD2 (5 bases each). There are 17 residues in the CDR3. Germline V gene lookup returns CDR1 SGHKS and CDR2 YYEKEE (reference sequence). Trimming removed 4 bases from V and 0 bases from J, with 17 bases in between. Here the CDR3 reads CASSSGGRQSSYNEQFF. The DNA of the CDR3 is TGTGCCAGCAGCAGCGGAGGCAGACAGAGCTCCTACAATGAGCAGTTCTTC. Using reference TRBV5-5 and TRBJ2-1 for the parts outside the CDR3, the full variable domain is DAGVTQSPTHLIKTRGQQVTLRCSPISGHKSVSWYQQVLGQGPQFIFQYYEKEERGRGNFPDRFSARQFPNYSSELNVNALLLGDSALYLCASSSGGRQSSYNEQFFGPGTRLTVL.

About this clonotype: At one end the junction does not follow the germline gene, possibly because of a read error. The V call is TRBV7-2, the J call TRBJ2-7; D gene unclear. Germline V gene sequence: CDR1 SGHTA, CDR2 FQGNSA. The CDR3 spans 14 residues. The CDR3 reads CASSPARNEKLFFF. DNA of the CDR3: TGTGCCAGCAGCCCAGCCAGGAATGAAAAACTGTTTTTTTTC.

There are many counts of this clonotype. The chain recombines TRBV7-9 with TRBJ2-5, with a possible D match to TRBD1 (6 bases). V gave up 4 bases and J gave up 5 bases, with 17 bases separating them. The CDR3 covers 15 residues. CDR1 SEHNR and CDR2 FQNEAQ come from the germline V gene (reference sequence). The CDR3 region is CASSSTGTLRETQYF. For the CDR3, the DNA is TGTGCCAGCAGCTCCACCGGGACACTTCGCGAGACCCAGTACTTC.

This chain links TRBV7-2 with TRBJ2-5; D remains unclear. V lost 1 base, J lost 1 base, and 13 bases lay in between. The CDR3 spans 16 residues. Germline assignment: CDR1 SGHTA and CDR2 FQGNSA. The CDR3 region has the DNA TGTGCCAGCAGCTTAGTCGTTAGTACGGGCCAAGAGACCCAGTACTTC. It is translated as CASSLVVSTGQETQYF.

This clonotype was counted ten times or more. CDR3: CASGPGGPTHYEQYF. Written as DNA, the CDR3 is TGCGCCAGCGGCCCCGGGGGTCCAACCCACTACGAGCAGTACTTC. The chain uses TRBV5-1 and TRBJ2-7; tentatively, D is TRBD2 (6 bases). There are 15 residues in the CDR3. In germline, CDR1 is SGHRS, CDR2 YFSETQ. Trimming stripped 7 bases from V and 3 bases from J, with 20 bases between.

About this clonotype: A junction end diverges from the germline sequence, so it may reflect a read error. V gene TRBV7-2 combines with J gene TRBJ2-5; D is undetermined. The CDR3 consists of 13 residues. Germline V gives CDR1 SGHTA, CDR2 FQGNSA. DNA for the CDR3: TGTGCCAGCAGCTGTAGGTACCAAGAGACCGAGTACTTC. As protein: CASSCRYQETEYF.

In DNA form, the CDR3 reads TGTGCCAGCAGTGTTGACACCAATGAGCAGTTCTTC. It translates to CASSVDTNEQFF. V is TRBV12-3 or TRBV12-4 and J is TRBJ2-1; no definite D call. This CDR3 contains 12 residues. The V gene lost 5 bases and the J gene lost 6 bases, with 8 bases spanning the gap.

Details on this clonotype: At one boundary the junction diverges from the germline segment, which might be a read error. The V gene is TRBV7-2, the J gene TRBJ2-7, with no clear D. CDR1 and CDR2 (germline): SGHTA, FQGNSA. The length of the CDR3 is 15 residues. The CDR3 reads CASSLALRHAFKHYF. CDR3 nucleotides: TGTGCCAGCAGCTTAGCACTGAGACATGCCTTCAAGCATTACTTC.

This clonotype has ten or more counts. The chain employs TRBV7-9 and TRBJ1-2; 12 bases are shared with TRBD1. V dropped 5 bases and J dropped 6; count of bases not matched to a gene: 7. From germline, CDR1 is SEHNR and CDR2 FQNEAQ (reference sequence). The CDR3 loop spans 15 amino acids. The CDR3 sequence is CASSPGTGGNNGYTF. The CDR3 DNA reads TGTGCCAGCAGCCCCGGGACAGGGGGCAATAATGGCTACACCTTC. Together with reference TRBV7-9 and TRBJ1-2, the CDR3 gives the full variable domain: DTGVSQNPRHKITKRGQNVTFRCDPISEHNRLYWYRQTLGQGPEFLTYFQNEAQLEKSRLLSDRFSAERPKGSFSTLEIQRTEQGDSAMYLCASSPGTGGNNGYTFGSGTRLTVV.

The chain joins TRBV9 to TRBJ1-5; D perhaps matches TRBD1 (5 bases). This CDR3 region has 17 residues. The V end lost 4 bases, the J end lost 7 bases, and 24 bases lay between the germline ends. Germline CDR1 SGDLS, CDR2 YYNGEE. The DNA for the CDR3 is TGTGCCAGCAGCTTGCGGTGGACTAGCGGGACTGAGCAGCCCCAGCATTTT. Translation: CASSLRWTSGTEQPQHF.

V and J are TRBV2 and TRBJ1-2; 11 nucleotides agree with TRBD1. The V segment lost 7 bases and the J segment 5 bases; nucleotides outside the gene matches: 3. This CDR3 spans 13 amino acids. Germline V gene lookup returns CDR1 SNHLY and CDR2 FYNNEI. CDR3 residues: CASNGQGAYGYTF. The CDR3 region has the DNA TGTGCCAGCAACGGACAGGGGGCTTATGGCTACACCTTC.

Regarding this clonotype: A much larger clone lies one base from this, so it may be a read error. This CDR3 is CAWNTGSSGQFF. DNA for the CDR3: TGTGCCTGGAATACAGGGTCTTCAGGGCAGTTCTTC. V gene TRBV30 combines with J gene TRBJ2-1, with D perhaps matching TRBD1 (6 bases). V lost 4 bases, J lost 12 bases, and 16 bases lay in between. This CDR3 has 12 amino acids. Germline CDR1 and CDR2: GTSNPN and SVGIG (reference sequence).

By frequency in the sample, this clonotype is large (0.1 to 1%). CDR3 loop: CASTGQGYQPQHF. DNA of the CDR3: TGTGCCAGCACCGGACAGGGATATCAGCCCCAGCATTTT. The genes are TRBV19 and TRBJ1-5, with TRBD1 matching 8 bases. With V trimmed by 9 bases and J by 5 bases, 6 bases remained unmatched. Per the germline V gene, CDR1 is LNHDA and CDR2 is SQIVND (reference sequence). The CDR3 has 13 residues.

This clonotype has only one observation. The rearrangement links TRBV11-2 to TRBJ2-5, with D perhaps matching TRBD1 (6 bases). Germline V gives CDR1 SGHAT, CDR2 FQNNGV. V was shortened by 5 bases and J by 6 bases, with 22 bases between the two germline ends. The CDR3 is 16 residues long. In DNA form, the CDR3 reads TGTGCCAGCAGCCCAGGGGACCCTGGGGCCGGGAAGACCCAGTACTTC. This encodes CASSPGDPGAGKTQYF.